Following are 9 T cell receptor beta chains from one sample sequenced in a study of CD8 T cells in ankylosing spondylitis. Using its own MiXCR run on the 5' RACE reads, TCRdb lists one record per CDR3 protein. The sample holds 90,000 to 120,000 distinct CDR3 sequences; around 24% are singletons and the top ten take approximately 13%. The sample consisted of synovial fluid, either unsorted or a sorted T cell fraction (not recorded which). The receptors come from a male donor with ankylosing spondylitis.

The V gene is TRBV20-1, the J gene TRBJ2-3, with D unresolved. Germline loops: CDR1 DFQATT, CDR2 SNEGSKA (reference sequence). The CDR3 covers 15 residues. Trimming cost V 0 bases and J 0 bases, with 10 bases left between them. The CDR3 loop is CSARDGSTSTDTQYF. In DNA form, the CDR3 reads TGCAGTGCTAGAGATGGCAGTACTAGCACAGATACGCAGTATTTT.

V usage is TRBV6-1 and J usage is TRBJ2-2, with D tentatively TRBD1 (5 bases). This CDR3 has 15 amino acids. V was cut by 3 bases and J by 4 bases, with 12 bases left in between. Per the germline V gene, CDR1 is MNHNS and CDR2 is SASEGT. The chain's CDR3 is CASSEARAGTGELFF. The CDR3 nucleotides are TGTGCCAGCAGTGAGGCCAGGGCAGGCACCGGGGAGCTGTTTTTT.

This rearrangement joins TRBV2 to TRBJ1-2; 8 bases align to TRBD1. Looked up from germline, CDR1 is SNHLY and CDR2 is FYNNEI. The V segment lost 8 bases and the J segment 8 bases; nucleotides outside the gene matches: 13. The CDR3 spans 14 residues. The CDR3 protein is CASSSLRTGMGYTF. CDR3 DNA: TGTGCCAGCTCGAGTCTTCGGACAGGGATGGGCTACACCTTC.

This clonotype has a handful of counts. The CDR3 nucleotides read TGTGCCAGTAGTAACATTCCGAGCTCCTACAATGAGCAGTTCTTC. Protein sequence: CASSNIPSSYNEQFF. This chain connects TRBV19 to TRBJ2-1; D is undetermined. CDR1 and CDR2 (germline): LNHDA, SQIVND (reference sequence). This CDR3 has 15 residues. V dropped 4 bases and J dropped 0 bases, with 10 bases sitting between them.

V is TRBV10-1 and J is TRBJ2-2; the D gene could be TRBD1 or TRBD2 (5 bases each). V lost 5 bases to trimming and J lost 5 bases, with 12 bases between them. Germline CDR1 and CDR2: WNHNN and SYGVQD (reference sequence). This CDR3 is built from 14 residues. CDR3: CASSYRGDTGELFF. CDR3 coding DNA: TGCGCCAGCAGTTACCGGGGCGATACCGGGGAGCTGTTTTTT.

This rearrangement joins TRBV30 to TRBJ1-1; maybe TRBD1 (5 bases). The CDR3 has 13 residues. In germline, CDR1 is GTSNPN, CDR2 SVGIG (reference sequence). V lost 2 bases to trimming and J lost 4 bases, with 11 bases between them. For the CDR3, the DNA is TGTGCCTGGAGTACTCAGGGAGGCACTGAAGCTTTCTTT. Amino acids: CAWSTQGGTEAFF.

Only a few counts were recorded for this clonotype. This chain uses TRBV5-1 with TRBJ2-7, with 8 bases that match TRBD1. Germline CDR1 is SGHRS and CDR2 is YFSETQ. The CDR3 consists of 13 residues. With V trimmed by 3 bases and J by 4 bases, 3 bases remained unmatched. The chain's CDR3 is CASSSDRGYEQYF. For the CDR3, the DNA is TGCGCCAGCAGCTCTGACAGGGGTTACGAGCAGTACTTC.

The V call is TRBV27, the J call TRBJ2-1, with 7 bases fitting TRBD2. With V trimmed by 8 bases and J by 1 base, 5 bases remained unmatched. The CDR3 consists of 14 residues. Germline assignment: CDR1 MNHEY and CDR2 SMNVEV (reference sequence). CDR3 DNA sequence: TGTGCCAGCGGGCGGGAGAGGTCCTACAATGAGCAGTTCTTC. It codes for CASGRERSYNEQFF.

This chain uses TRBV4-1 with TRBJ2-7; D remains unclear. Germline V CDR1 and CDR2: MGHRA, YSYEKL. V lost 0 bases to trimming and J lost 4 bases, with 13 bases between them. The CDR3 has 15 amino acids. In DNA form, the CDR3 reads TGCGCCAGCAGCCAAGAAGAGGCCAGTGTTTACGAGCAGTACTTC. It codes for CASSQEEASVYEQYF.